This T cell receptor (beta chain) was found in a study of T cell responses to AZD1222 COVID-19 vaccine listed by TCRdb under 2021. About the study as a whole: TCR sequencing was performed for fewer than 250 trial participants, of whom around 200 were given two doses of AZD1222 and around 26 were given two doses of MenACWY control vaccine. Enrollment into the trials was organized by age into subgroups of 18-55, 56-69 and 70-plus years, and those subgroups contained about 160, 30 and 59 TCR-sequenced participants, respectively. Study-level results and caveats: After two AZD1222 doses, both the breadth and the depth of spike-specific TCRs were significantly higher than at day 0 and than in MenACWY recipients. The whole spike protein was spanned by vaccine-associated CD4 TCRs, and dominant responses were seen in regions 160-218 and 743-854. Reportedly, almost half of the unique spike-specific TCRs recognized epitopes lying outside the regions that are mutated in the B.1.351 and B.1.1.7 variants. No day 14 peak-response samples were available, so repertoires were characterized only after the peak T cell response. Most participants were white British and females outnumbered males, and the authors suggested that clonal diversity may have been underestimated. In the small 56-69-year group, the increase in depth fell short of significance, most likely because of low power. Only five or six AZD1222 recipients were SARS-CoV-2 seropositive at baseline, limiting conclusions about previously exposed vaccinees.

As encoded in the germline V gene, CDR1 is SGHTA while CDR2 is FQGNSA. From the cysteine through the phenylalanine, the CDR3 covers 15 amino acids. Only the CDR3 DNA is retained, 45 bases long and in frame from the first base. V is reduced by 1 base and J by 3 bases, leaving a spacing of 9 bases between them. The CDR3 regions of human TCRbeta chains were subjected to immunosequencing. Concerning the study's data processing: TCRs in the repertoires were compared against a reference library of SARS-CoV-2-specific TCRs that had been generated with the MIRA antigen-specificity platform. Breadth was defined as the fraction of unique TCRs that were SARS-CoV-2-associated, and depth was defined as the fraction of total T cells that were SARS-CoV-2-associated. Each spike-specific TCR was assigned to its reactive spike region and to a CD4 or CD8 class using the MIRA data. Log10-transformed breadth and depth values were compared by one-way ANOVA with Sidak's multiple comparisons tests. In its TCRdb copy, this immuneACCESS table keeps in-frame sequences only and misses some clones. Where compared with another copy, unresolved V genes explain less than half of these, and the others have no known cause. V and J calls and clone size are given by that table; D and trimming were obtained from the DNA. Counted in this sample were just over 15,000 clones; less than 90% of them appeared once. The ten largest clones capture roughly 3% of the sample.

In light of the paper, this sample's time point label describes: about 28 days (+/-7) after the second vaccine dose. AZD1222 recipients with second doses at about 4 weeks or about 12 weeks were pooled, because spike-specific TCR depth and breadth did not differ between schedules. Vaccinee samples came from UK trials COV001 and COV002, including a single-blind randomized controlled phase 2/3 trial of AZD1222 (ChAdOx1 nCoV-19) in healthy adults. For TCRbeta chain sequencing, PBMC samples from trial participants were taken at day 0 and at day 28 after the second dose. With respect to this clone: Its target antigen remains unknown. No base quality values were provided; no much bigger clone lies one nucleotide off.

This chain is built from TRBV7-2 and TRBJ2-2, with no confidently assigned D gene. The clonotype was recovered from an adult who received the AZD1222 COVID-19 vaccine. Here the sequenced sample was peripheral blood, taken 28 days after the second AZD1222 dose. The sequenced DNA is TGTGCCAGCAGCTTAGGGCAATTGGACACCGGGGAGCTGTTTTTT. Its coded protein is CASSLGQLDTGELFF. The variable domain in full, with residues beyond the CDR3 obtained from the reference TRBV7-2 and TRBJ2-2 genes, is GAGVSQSPSNKVTEKGKDVELRCDPISGHTALYWYRQSLGQGLEFLIYFQGNSAPDKSGLPSDRFSAERTGGSVSTLTIQRTQQEDSAVYLCASSLGQLDTGELFFGEGSRLTVL.